Presented here are 8 T cell receptor beta chains from one specimen sequenced in a study of cytomegalovirus exposure and HLA in healthy donors. The PCR used 60 Vbeta and 13 Jbeta primers. Only in-frame clones appear in the TCRdb table, and some are missing; sequencing was by immunoSEQ multiplex PCR. The sample shows about 130,000 clones, roughly 71% of them seen only once. The sequenced sample was PBMCs. These TCRs come from a woman in her 50s in good health and CMV-seropositive.

The chain employs TRBV18 and TRBJ2-2; perhaps TRBD1 as D (6 bases). Germline V gene sequence: CDR1 KGHSH, CDR2 LQKENI. The CDR3 loop spans 18 amino acids. The V end was cut by 2 bases, the J end by 5 bases, with 21 bases between. CDR3 sequence: CASSPSALLTGSTGELFF. The CDR3 DNA sequence: TGTGCCAGCTCACCAAGTGCCTTACTAACAGGGTCTACCGGGGAGCTGTTTTTT.

J is TRBJ1-1 and V is TRBV5-6, with 7 bases lining up with TRBD1. The CDR3 has 13 residues. Trimming cost V 4 bases and J 1 base; bases outside gene matches: 1. Per germline, CDR1 SGHDT and CDR2 YYEEEE. CDR3 sequence: CASSRQGNTEAFF. Written as DNA, the CDR3 is TGTGCCAGCAGCCGACAGGGGAACACTGAAGCTTTCTTT.

V and J are TRBV2 and TRBJ2-7, with 7 positions matching TRBD2. Germline CDR1 and CDR2: SNHLY and FYNNEI. With V trimmed by 6 bases and J by 3 bases, 5 bases remained unmatched. This CDR3 spans 13 amino acids. The CDR3: CASSRDYDYEQYF. In DNA, the CDR3 is TGTGCCAGCAGCCGGGACTATGACTACGAGCAGTACTTC.

The CDR3 protein is CASSVGQGLEKLFF. CDR3 sequence (DNA): TGTGCCAGCAGCGTAGGACAGGGACTTGAAAAACTGTTTTTT. This chain links TRBV5-5 with TRBJ1-4; 8 bases line up with TRBD1. The CDR3 loop spans 14 amino acids. V shed 4 bases, J shed 7 bases, and the junction held 6 bases outside the gene matches. Germline V gene sequence: CDR1 SGHKS, CDR2 YYEKEE (reference sequence).

This chain joins TRBV11-2 and TRBJ1-3; TRBD1 is a possible D gene (5 bases). V lost 3 bases, J lost 6 bases, and 12 bases lay in between. Germline assignment: CDR1 SGHAT and CDR2 FQNNGV. The CDR3 has 14 residues. CDR3 DNA: TGTGCCAGCAGCTTCTTGGTTGGGGCAAACACCATATATTTT. Translated, it gives CASSFLVGANTIYF.

Turning to this clone: At the DNA level, this CDR3 is encoded by other sequences in the same sample as well. This chain joins TRBV5-1 and TRBJ1-2; D is undetermined. Germline V gives CDR1 SGHRS, CDR2 YFSETQ. The CDR3 is 14 amino acids. V was shortened by 0 bases and J by 4 bases, with 10 bases between the two germline ends. CDR3 DNA sequence: TGCGCCAGCAGCTTGGCCGAGGGCAGCTATGGCTACACCTTC. Amino acids: CASSLAEGSYGYTF.

The chain has TRBV2 and TRBJ2-5, with a tentative D call TRBD2 (6 bases). V was cut by 10 bases and J by 7 bases, with 22 bases left in between. The CDR3 is 14 residues long. CDR1 and CDR2 (germline): SNHLY, FYNNEI. CDR3 region: CATSGVNFGGTQYF. The CDR3 region has the DNA TGTGCCACCTCGGGGGTTAATTTTGGGGGGACCCAGTACTTC.

This clone was counted a few times. Within the sample, other DNA sequences also encode this same CDR3. This sequence joins TRBV7-3 and TRBJ1-1; TRBD1 might be the D (6 bases). The CDR3 has 14 amino acids. With 0 bases removed from V and 1 base from J, the gap between germline ends came to 6 bases. The germline CDR1 and CDR2 sequences are SGHTA and FQGTGA. This CDR3 reads CASSLTGGNTEAFF. In DNA form, the CDR3 reads TGTGCCAGCAGCTTAACAGGGGGGAACACTGAAGCTTTCTTT.